The present entry profiles one T cell receptor (beta chain) with its context. Its matching antigen is unknown. These data originate in a study of cytomegalovirus exposure and HLA in healthy donors. Turning to the study itself: Earlier findings included 100 million to 130 million unique TCR beta sequences obtained from 150 million to 200 million T cells. Findings of the study overall: It was reported that the classifier diagnosed cytomegalovirus status with high specificity and sensitivity in both the original and validation cohorts.

Primers: 60 Vbeta forward and 13 Jbeta reverse. Profiling relied on immunoSEQ multiplex PCR, and the TCRdb table lists in-frame clones only, not all of them. The sample contains 95,000 to 100,000 clones, roughly 85% of which appear only once. CDR1 is SGHTA, CDR2 FQGTGA, per germline. The CDR3 sequence is 15 residues long. The germline V and J ends were trimmed by 5 bases and 2 bases, with 10 bases remaining between them. The source material was PBMCs. The chain combines TRBV7-3 with TRBJ2-6, with D perhaps matching TRBD2 (5 bases). The clonotype originates from a man aged 25 to 40 in good health and CMV-seronegative. The CDR3 coding sequence is TGTGCCAGCAGCCCTCCCGGGGCTGGGGCCAACGTCCTGACTTTC. Its protein is CASSPPGAGANVLTF. Variable domain in full (rest from reference TRBV7-3 and TRBJ2-6): GAGVSQTPSNKVTEKGKYVELRCDPISGHTALYWYRQSLGQGPEFLIYFQGTGAADDSGLPNDRFFAVRPEGSVSTLKIQRTERGDSAVYLCASSPPGAGANVLTFGAGSRLTVL.